This TCR beta chain stems from a study of blood T cell repertoires in COVID-19. Study at large: Italy, Spain and the United States were the sources of the convalescent and acute COVID-19 samples. Sources were T cells, B-cell-depleted T cells, or PBMCs; the material itself was cDNA or gDNA.

CDR1 is MNHEY and CDR2 is SVGAGI in the germline V gene. V trimming: 10 bases; J trimming: 0 bases; junction bases outside the gene matches: 2. The CDR3 totals 13 residues. In its sample, this clone was seen once. In the authors' workflow: Counts of nucleated cells, estimated from reference gene primer amplification, were obtained. Clones were sequenced by immunoSEQ multiplex PCR, and TCRdb holds only the in-frame ones, with some missing. The V and J calls and the clone size are those of that table, but D and trimming were determined from the DNA. Here the sample spans 30,000 to 40,000 clones, approximately 82% being singletons.

The chain recombines TRBV6-5 with TRBJ2-3, with 9 nucleotides matching TRBD2. Sequencing was carried out using peripheral blood. This sequence originates from a woman aged 55-75 years with acute or convalescent COVID-19. The CDR3 DNA reads TGTGCCACCACTAGCGGGAGCACAGATACGCAGTATTTT. Its protein product is CATTSGSTDTQYF.